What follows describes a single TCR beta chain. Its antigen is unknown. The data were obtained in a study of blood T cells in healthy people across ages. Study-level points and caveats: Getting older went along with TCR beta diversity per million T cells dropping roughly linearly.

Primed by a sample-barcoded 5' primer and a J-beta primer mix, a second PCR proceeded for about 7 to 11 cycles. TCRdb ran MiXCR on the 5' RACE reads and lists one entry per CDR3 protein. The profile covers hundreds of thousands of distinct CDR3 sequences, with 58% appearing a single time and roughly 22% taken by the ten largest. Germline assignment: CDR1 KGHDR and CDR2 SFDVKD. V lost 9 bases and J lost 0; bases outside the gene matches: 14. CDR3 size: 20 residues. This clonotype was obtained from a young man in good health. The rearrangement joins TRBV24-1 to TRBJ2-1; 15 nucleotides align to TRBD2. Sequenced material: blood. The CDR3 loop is CATFRTAGLAGGSSYNEQFF. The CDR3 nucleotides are TGTGCCACCTTTCGGACGGCGGGACTAGCGGGGGGTTCCTCCTACAATGAGCAGTTCTTC.